The 21 T cell receptor beta chains presented below share a single source sample, sequenced in a study of blood T cell repertoires in COVID-19. The method was immunoSEQ multiplex PCR; TCRdb's version includes in-frame clones alone and lacks a portion of them. Among some 91,000 clones listed, less than 85% were seen once. The sample comprised peripheral blood. These receptors were taken from a man aged 65 to 85 with acute or convalescent COVID-19.

V is TRBV5-1 and J is TRBJ1-2; 7 bases are shared with TRBD1. CDR1 SGHRS and CDR2 YFSETQ come from the germline V gene. CDR3 length: 14 residues. With V trimmed by 4 bases and J by 7 bases, 10 bases remained unmatched. The CDR3 DNA follows: TGCGCCAGCAGCGACAGACAGGGCGGTCCTGGCTACACCTTC. Translated, it gives CASSDRQGGPGYTF.

Only a few counts were recorded for this clone. The chain carries TRBV25-1 and TRBJ1-2; perhaps TRBD1 as D (5 bases). The CDR3 length is 13 residues. V was cut by 9 bases and J by 4 bases, with 15 bases left in between. Germline V gene sequence: CDR1 MGHDK, CDR2 SYGVNS. CDR3 in DNA: TGTGCCAGTACCGGGGGTGGGACCTATGGCTACACCTTC. It specifies CASTGGGTYGYTF.

This clone was picked up a small number of times. The genes are TRBV2 and TRBJ2-2; TRBD1 might be the D (5 bases). The CDR3 length is 17 residues. Per germline, CDR1 SNHLY and CDR2 FYNNEI. V gave up 6 bases and J gave up 1 base, with 18 bases separating them. The CDR3 DNA is TGTGCCAGCAGCGCCCGTACAGGACAACGGAACACCGGGGAGCTGTTTTTT. Amino acid sequence: CASSARTGQRNTGELFF.

The J gene is TRBJ2-1, the V gene TRBV19, with 9 bases matching TRBD2. Germline trimming cut 4 bases from V and 3 bases from J; bases unmatched to any gene: 4. From germline, CDR1 is LNHDA and CDR2 SQIVND (reference sequence). The CDR3 extends over 15 amino acids. The CDR3 loop is CASSSGRAIYNEQFF. CDR3 coding DNA: TGTGCCAGTAGTAGCGGGAGGGCCATCTACAATGAGCAGTTCTTC.

The chain combines TRBV24-1 with TRBJ1-2, with 8 bases matching TRBD1. Germline loops: CDR1 KGHDR, CDR2 SFDVKD. V was pared by 4 bases and J by 4 bases, with 4 bases of the junction left unmatched. The CDR3 is made up of 14 amino acids. The CDR3: CATSEGQGVYGYTF. In DNA form, the CDR3 reads TGTGCCACCAGTGAAGGACAGGGCGTCTATGGCTACACCTTC.

The genes are TRBV18 and TRBJ1-1; D unclear. V lost 3 bases and J lost 5, with 13 bases in between. CDR3 size: 14 residues. CDR1 and CDR2 (germline): KGHSH, LQKENI. The CDR3 protein is CASSPSGSGTEAFF. Here the CDR3 DNA reads TGTGCCAGCTCACCCTCGGGGAGCGGGACTGAAGCTTTCTTT.

This chain joins TRBV9 and TRBJ2-1, with 8 bases lining up with TRBD1. The ends lost 3 bases at V and 0 bases at J; junction bases unmatched: 5. This CDR3 is 16 amino acids long. The V gene's germline CDR1 is SGDLS and CDR2 YYNGEE. The CDR3: CASSETGANSYNEQFF. CDR3 nucleotides: TGTGCCAGCAGCGAGACAGGGGCAAACTCCTACAATGAGCAGTTCTTC. Using reference TRBV9 and TRBJ2-1 for the parts outside the CDR3, the full variable domain is DSGVTQTPKHLITATGQRVTLRCSPRSGDLSVYWYQQSLDQGLQFLIQYYNGEERAKGNILERFSAQQFPDLHSELNLSSLELGDSALYFCASSETGANSYNEQFFGPGTRLTVL.

The V call is TRBV18, the J call TRBJ1-1, with a possible D match to TRBD1 (6 bases). Trimming removed 1 base at V and 1 base at J, with 7 bases between. Germline V gives CDR1 KGHSH, CDR2 LQKENI. The CDR3 is 14 amino acids. This CDR3 is CASSPRQANTEAFF. The CDR3 DNA follows: TGTGCCAGCTCACCACGACAGGCGAACACTGAAGCTTTCTTT.

The chain joins TRBV6-1 to TRBJ2-5, with D possibly being TRBD1 (5 bases). Germline V CDR1 and CDR2: MNHNS, SASEGT. The CDR3 runs 14 residues. Trimming shortened V by 1 base and J by 4 bases, and 10 bases separated the two germline ends. The CDR3 reads CASSEGIGAETQYF. The CDR3 region has the DNA TGTGCCAGCAGTGAAGGGATAGGGGCAGAGACCCAGTACTTC.

The gene calls are TRBV7-3 and TRBJ2-5, with D unclear. Per germline, CDR1 SGHTA and CDR2 FQGTGA. V was shortened by 6 bases and J by 4 bases, with 12 bases between the two germline ends. The CDR3 loop spans 13 amino acids. The CDR3 here is CASSLHTGETQYF. CDR3 in DNA: TGTGCCAGCAGTCTTCACACGGGAGAGACCCAGTACTTC.

The chain combines TRBV5-4 with TRBJ2-1; D may be TRBD1 (5 bases). The germline gives CDR1 SGHNT, CDR2 YYREEE (reference sequence). V gave up 4 bases and J gave up 7 bases, with 15 bases separating them. The CDR3 is 14 residues long. The CDR3 DNA reads TGTGCCAGCAGCCGTAGCAGGGTTTTGAATGAGCAGTTCTTC. This codes for CASSRSRVLNEQFF.

The chain links TRBV5-4 to TRBJ2-2; 8 nucleotides match TRBD1. The CDR3 loop spans 14 amino acids. The ends lost 5 bases at V and 4 bases at J; junction bases unmatched: 4. Germline values: CDR1 SGHNT, CDR2 YYREEE (reference sequence). CDR3 in DNA: TGTGCCAGCAGTTCCGGGACAGGCACCGGGGAGCTGTTTTTT. Translation: CASSSGTGTGELFF.

The genes are TRBV19 and TRBJ1-5; weak D call: TRBD1 (5 bases). The CDR3 runs 15 residues. Germline assignment: CDR1 LNHDA and CDR2 SQIVND (reference sequence). The V and J ends lost 9 bases and 4 bases respectively, with 19 bases between them. CDR3 in DNA: TGTGCCAGCCGCCCGGGACTCGCTCGAAATCAGCCCCAGCATTTT. Translating gives CASRPGLARNQPQHF.

This rearrangement joins TRBV4-1 to TRBJ1-6; D gene ambiguous. Trimming stripped 0 bases from V and 0 bases from J, with 9 bases between. Germline V gives CDR1 MGHRA, CDR2 YSYEKL. The CDR3 spans 17 residues. CDR3 in amino acids: CASSQERVSSYNSPLHF. The CDR3 DNA reads as TGCGCCAGCAGCCAAGAGAGGGTGAGCTCCTATAATTCACCCCTCCACTTT.

This clone came up a few times. This chain uses TRBV28 with TRBJ1-3; D not resolved. V was cut by 3 bases and J by 0 bases, with 9 bases left in between. Germline assignment: CDR1 MDHEN and CDR2 SYDVKM. The CDR3 covers 15 residues. The CDR3 region has the DNA TGTGCCAGCAGTTTTTCTAGCTTCTCTGGAAACACCATATATTTT. Residues: CASSFSSFSGNTIYF. The full variable domain, completed using reference TRBV28 and TRBJ1-3, is DVKVTQSSRYLVKRTGEKVFLECVQDMDHENMFWYRQDPGLGLRLIYFSYDVKMKEKGDIPEGYSVSREKKERFSLILESASTNQTSMYLCASSFSSFSGNTIYFGEGSWLTVV.

The chain joins TRBV24-1 to TRBJ2-3; D possibly corresponds to TRBD1 (5 bases). This CDR3 is 15 amino acids long. Trimming cost V 5 bases and J 0 bases, with 11 bases left between them. The germline V gene encodes CDR1 KGHDR and CDR2 SFDVKD. This chain's CDR3 is CATSGGRSSTDTQYF. The CDR3 coding sequence is TGTGCCACCAGTGGGGGCAGGTCTAGCACAGATACGCAGTATTTT.

The V gene is TRBV28, the J gene TRBJ2-7; 8 positions match TRBD2. The V segment lost 6 bases and the J segment 3 bases; nucleotides outside the gene matches: 7. The CDR3 has 14 residues. Germline lookup yields CDR1 MDHEN and CDR2 SYDVKM. CDR3 DNA: TGTGCCAGCAGCCGGGGGGGGAGCGTCTACGAGCAGTACTTC. Translating it yields CASSRGGSVYEQYF.

The chain joins TRBV5-1 to TRBJ1-2; D perhaps matches TRBD1 (6 bases). CDR1 SGHRS and CDR2 YFSETQ come from the germline V gene. Trimming shortened V by 2 bases and J by 2 bases, and 16 bases separated the two germline ends. There are 16 residues in the CDR3. Here the CDR3 DNA reads TGCGCCAGCAGCTTCCAGACAGGAAGAATGAACTATGGCTACACCTTC. The encoded protein is CASSFQTGRMNYGYTF.

The CDR3 region has the DNA TGTGCCAGCAGTATGGCAGGGGGCGGTCAGCCCCAGCATTTT. Translating gives CASSMAGGGQPQHF. V is TRBV27 and J is TRBJ1-5; TRBD1 matches at 8 bases. The junction had 6 bases not matched to a gene; V was cut back by 5 bases and J by 6 bases. This CDR3 is built from 14 residues. Germline V CDR1 and CDR2: MNHEY, SMNVEV (reference sequence).

A few counts support this clone. This chain uses TRBV5-1 with TRBJ1-1; TRBD1 might be the D (6 bases). The germline CDR1 and CDR2 sequences are SGHRS and YFSETQ. Trimming stripped 2 bases from V and 3 bases from J, with 14 bases between. The length of the CDR3 is 15 residues. The CDR3 nucleotides are TGCGCCAGCAGCTTACAGGGTGGGCAGGACACTGAAGCTTTCTTT. Protein: CASSLQGGQDTEAFF.

The rearrangement links TRBV28 to TRBJ2-3; 12 nucleotides line up with TRBD2. The V segment lost 5 bases and the J segment 4 bases; nucleotides outside the gene matches: 4. This CDR3 is 15 amino acids long. Germline CDR1 MDHEN, CDR2 SYDVKM. The CDR3 protein is CASSVTSGRPDTQYF. The CDR3 DNA follows: TGTGCCAGCAGTGTTACTAGCGGGAGGCCAGATACGCAGTATTTT.